This T cell receptor (beta chain) emerged from a study of vaccination effects on CD4 cells after COVID-19. Deletions cut 4 bases from V and 3 bases from J, with 15 bases between. The CDR3 runs 16 residues. Germline CDR1 KGHDR, CDR2 SFDVKD. Repertoires were generated with immunoSEQ multiplex PCR, while TCRdb's copy carries only in-frame clones and drops some. The repertoire consists of tens of thousands of clones, with 70% to 85% occurring once and the leading ten covering about 2.5%. Notes on this clone: What it binds is unknown.

An approximately ten-day culture period preceded the isolation of CD4+ T cells. The participants, recipients of two vaccine doses, got either BNT162b2 or mRNA-1273. The chain uses TRBV24-1 and TRBJ2-1; no definite D call. This receptor was taken from a human donor who received a COVID-19 vaccine. This sample comprised CD4+ T cells from PBMCs cultured without peptide, obtained after COVID-19 vaccination. In DNA, the CDR3 is TGTGCCACCAGTGAACTGACTTCCCACCACTACAATGAGCAGTTCTTC. It yields the protein CATSELTSHHYNEQFF.